Following are 16 T cell receptor beta chains from one sample sequenced in a study of spatial heterogeneity in lung cancer. Time point defined: blood at routine non-recurrence follow-up after resection. Each CDR3 protein gets one entry after TCRdb re-called the 5' RACE reads with MiXCR. The repertoire holds about 2,500 distinct CDR3 sequences, with around half as singletons. The starting material was PBMCs, obtained at follow-up. Receptors originate from a female donor with early-stage non-small cell lung cancer.

Of note for this clonotype: A library prepared for alpha chains yielded this beta chain as an off-target read; its size is of little meaning. The chain uses TRBV7-6 and TRBJ2-1; 7 bases map to TRBD1. The CDR3 runs to 17 residues. The V segment lost 5 bases and the J segment 3 bases; nucleotides outside the gene matches: 13. Per the germline V gene, CDR1 is SGHVS and CDR2 is FNYEAQ. The CDR3 bases are TGTGCCAGCAGCGAAATTTCAGGGGGACGGAGCTACAATGAGCAGTTCTTC. Its protein product is CASSEISGGRSYNEQFF.

Comment on this clonotype: The library was built for alpha chains, so this beta chain is an off-target read and its size means little. V and J are TRBV6-1 and TRBJ2-7, with D maybe TRBD2 (5 bases). The CDR3 length is 15 residues. CDR1 is MNHNS and CDR2 is SASEGT in the germline V gene. Trimming removed 6 bases at V and 4 bases at J, with 19 bases between. CDR3: CASRRSGDSGYEQYF. In DNA, the CDR3 is TGTGCCAGCAGGAGGTCCGGTGATTCGGGATACGAGCAGTACTTC.

Worth noting for this clonotype: The library was prepared for alpha chains; this beta chain is a stray read, so its frequency means little. The J gene is TRBJ1-6, the V gene TRBV6-1; perhaps TRBD1 as D (5 bases). Germline lookup yields CDR1 MNHNS and CDR2 SASEGT. The V end lost 3 bases, the J end lost 7 bases, and 13 bases lay between the germline ends. The CDR3 runs to 15 residues. This CDR3 is CASSDLWGGNSPLHF. The CDR3 DNA reads as TGTGCCAGCAGTGACCTGTGGGGGGGAAATTCACCCCTCCACTTT.

In the case of this clonotype: With the library built for alpha chains, this beta chain is off target and its frequency is not meaningful. The rearrangement joins TRBV7-3 to TRBJ2-1; D could derive from TRBD1 or TRBD2 (6 bases each). The CDR3 spans 11 residues. V gave up 3 bases and J gave up 10 bases, with 7 bases separating them. CDR1 and CDR2 from the germline V gene are SGHTA and FQGTGA. The CDR3 protein is CASSLGGEQFF. CDR3 DNA sequence: TGTGCCAGCAGCTTGGGGGGCGAGCAGTTCTTC.

Note on this clonotype: This beta chain turned up in a library designed for alpha chains; as an off-target read, its abundance says little. The rearrangement links TRBV6-2 or TRBV6-3 to TRBJ2-7; the match to TRBD2 covers 12 bases. Germline CDR1 reads MNHEY; CDR2 reads SVGEGT. V lost 0 bases to trimming and J lost 0 bases; unmatched junction nucleotides: 6. The CDR3 loop spans 18 amino acids. CDR3 residues: CASSYSRLAGDLSYEQYV. The CDR3 DNA is TGTGCCAGCAGTTACTCTAGACTAGCGGGGGATCTCTCCTACGAGCAGTACGTC.

This clonotype showed up just a few times. With the library built for alpha chains, this beta chain is off target and its frequency is not meaningful. The rearrangement joins TRBV20-1 to TRBJ2-7; no reliable D call. Per the germline V gene, CDR1 is DFQATT and CDR2 is SNEGSKA (reference sequence). The CDR3 has 12 residues. The V end lost 4 bases, the J end lost 5 bases, and 12 bases lay between the germline ends. CDR3 nucleotides: TGCAGTGCTACGGACGAATTGGACGAGCAGTACTTC. This gives the protein CSATDELDEQYF.

This clonotype occurred a few times. In a library made to pick up alpha chains, this beta chain is a stray read with a size that means little. As DNA, the CDR3 is TGTGCCAGCAGTTCGGACTCTGATAGAAATGAGCAGTTCTTC. It encodes CASSSDSDRNEQFF. V usage is TRBV13 and J usage is TRBJ2-1; TRBD2 is a possible D gene (5 bases). Germline CDR1 reads PRHDT; CDR2 reads FYEKMQ (reference sequence). V was trimmed by 6 bases and J by 7 bases, leaving 16 bases between them. The CDR3 runs to 14 residues. The full variable domain, its missing parts supplied by reference TRBV13 and TRBJ2-1, is AAGVIQSPRHLIKEKRETATLKCYPIPRHDTVYWYQQGPGQDPQFLISFYEKMQSDKGSIPDRFSAQQFSDYHSELNMSSLELGDSALYFCASSSDSDRNEQFFGPGTRLTVL.

In the case of this clonotype: Because this beta chain is a stray read in a library intended to capture alpha chains, its abundance should not be given much weight. This chain joins TRBV9 and TRBJ2-1, with D maybe TRBD2 (5 bases). The germline V and J ends were trimmed by 1 base and 8 bases, with 13 bases remaining between them. The CDR3 has 14 amino acids. CDR1 is SGDLS and CDR2 is YYNGEE in the germline V gene. The CDR3 protein is CASSVMTEEDEQFF. The CDR3 DNA is TGTGCCAGCAGCGTAATGACGGAGGAGGATGAGCAGTTCTTC.

A remark on this clonotype: The size of this beta chain means little, since it is a stray read in a library made for alpha chains. V usage is TRBV6-5 and J usage is TRBJ1-2, with D perhaps matching TRBD1 (5 bases). Germline V gives CDR1 MNHEY, CDR2 SVGAGI. The CDR3 is 14 amino acids. The ends were cut back, 8 bases at V and 4 bases at J, with 17 bases in the middle. DNA for the CDR3: TGTGCCAGCTCACGGGGCGCGGAGGTCTATGGCTACACCTTC. Translated, it gives CASSRGAEVYGYTF.

On this clonotype: This beta chain is an unintended read in a library built for alpha chains; its size means little. V is TRBV6-5 and J is TRBJ2-5, with 14 positions matching TRBD2. The CDR3 totals 17 residues. With V trimmed by 6 bases and J by 5 bases, 11 bases remained unmatched. In germline, CDR1 is MNHEY, CDR2 SVGAGI. Here the CDR3 reads CASSFLGTSGRGETQYF. The CDR3 region has the DNA TGTGCCAGCAGCTTCCTCGGGACTAGCGGGAGAGGGGAGACCCAGTACTTC.

On this clonotype itself: The library was prepared for alpha chains; this beta chain is a stray read, so its frequency means little. V gene TRBV29-1 combines with J gene TRBJ2-1, with D possibly matching TRBD2 (5 bases). V dropped 4 bases and J dropped 3 bases, with 13 bases sitting between them. Germline-derived CDR1 and CDR2 are SQVTM and ANQGSEA. This CDR3 has 14 amino acids. CDR3 residues: CSVAPARVYNEQFF. DNA of the CDR3: TGCAGCGTTGCCCCGGCGAGGGTCTACAATGAGCAGTTCTTC.

In regard to this clonotype: This beta chain slipped into a library made for alpha chains as a stray read, so its size is not meaningful. J is TRBJ2-1 and V is TRBV5-6, with 9 bases lining up with TRBD2. V dropped 5 bases and J dropped 10; count of bases not matched to a gene: 10. CDR3 length: 14 residues. CDR1 SGHDT and CDR2 YYEEEE come from the germline V gene. The CDR3, as DNA: TGTGCCAGCAGACGCGGCGGGAGGGCCGTAGAGCAGTTCTTC. It specifies CASRRGGRAVEQFF.

This clonotype has just a few counts. Being off target in a library aimed at alpha chains, this beta chain has a size of little meaning. The chain is built from TRBV7-8 and TRBJ2-1; D ambiguous. The ends were cut back, 5 bases at V and 12 bases at J, with 17 bases in the middle. The CDR3 extends over 13 amino acids. The germline CDR1 and CDR2 sequences are SGHVS and FQNEAQ. CDR3 sequence (DNA): TGTGCCAGCAGCCCGTCGCCCCTCTCACGGCAGTTCTTC. The encoded protein is CASSPSPLSRQFF.

This clonotype has a handful of counts. This beta chain is an off-target read within a library intended for alpha chains, so its frequency means little. The chain has TRBV11-1 and TRBJ2-1; D remains ambiguous. Per germline, CDR1 SGHAT and CDR2 FQDESV (reference sequence). CDR3 size: 14 residues. Trimming stripped 1 base from V and 6 bases from J, with 10 bases between. The CDR3 loop reads CASSLVGSLNEQFF. The CDR3 DNA reads TGTGCCAGCAGCTTAGTCGGGTCACTCAATGAGCAGTTCTTC. Full variable domain (remainder filled in from reference TRBV11-1 and TRBJ2-1): EAEVAQSPRYKITEKSQAVAFWCDPISGHATLYWYRQILGQGPELLVQFQDESVVDDSQLPKDRFSAERLKGVDSTLKIQPAELGDSAMYLCASSLVGSLNEQFFGPGTRLTVL.

This clonotype showed up just a few times. With the library built for alpha chains, this beta chain is off target and its frequency is not meaningful. The V call is TRBV12-3 or TRBV12-4, the J call TRBJ1-5; D remains unclear. This CDR3 has 14 residues. The germline V and J ends were trimmed by 5 bases and 0 bases, with 8 bases remaining between them. The CDR3 loop reads CASSVNYSNQPQHF. The CDR3, as DNA: TGTGCCAGCAGTGTCAACTATAGCAATCAGCCCCAGCATTTT.

This clonotype has a handful of counts. This beta chain represents an off-target read in a library built for alpha chains; its size is of limited meaning. V is TRBV7-9 and J is TRBJ2-1; a possible D gene is TRBD2 (6 bases). Per germline, CDR1 SEHNR and CDR2 FQNEAQ (reference sequence). CDR3 length: 15 amino acids. Trimming cost V 3 bases and J 1 base, with 10 bases left between them. The chain's CDR3 is CASSLGTFSYNEQFF. Written as DNA, the CDR3 is TGTGCCAGCAGCTTGGGGACTTTTTCCTACAATGAGCAGTTCTTC.